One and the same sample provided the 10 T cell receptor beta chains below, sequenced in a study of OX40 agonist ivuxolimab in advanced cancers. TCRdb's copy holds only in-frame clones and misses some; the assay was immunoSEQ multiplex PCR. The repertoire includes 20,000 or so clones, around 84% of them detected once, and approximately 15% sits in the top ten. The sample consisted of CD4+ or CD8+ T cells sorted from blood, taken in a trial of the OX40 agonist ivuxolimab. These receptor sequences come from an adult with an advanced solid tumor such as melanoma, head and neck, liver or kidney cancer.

The CDR3 DNA is TGTGCCAGCAGCCCCGGGACTCCTCAAGGGGGCTACACCTTC. This gives the protein CASSPGTPQGGYTF. This chain links TRBV7-2 with TRBJ1-2, with D possibly being TRBD1 (5 bases). Germline loops: CDR1 SGHTA, CDR2 FQGNSA. This CDR3 spans 14 amino acids. The V gene lost 5 bases and the J gene lost 8 bases, with 18 bases spanning the gap.

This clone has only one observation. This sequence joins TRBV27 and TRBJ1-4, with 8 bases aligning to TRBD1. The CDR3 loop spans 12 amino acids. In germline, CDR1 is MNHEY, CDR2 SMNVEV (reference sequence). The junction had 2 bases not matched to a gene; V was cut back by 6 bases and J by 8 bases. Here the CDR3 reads CASRGTGEKLFF. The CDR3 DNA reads TGTGCCAGCAGAGGGACAGGCGAAAAACTGTTTTTT.

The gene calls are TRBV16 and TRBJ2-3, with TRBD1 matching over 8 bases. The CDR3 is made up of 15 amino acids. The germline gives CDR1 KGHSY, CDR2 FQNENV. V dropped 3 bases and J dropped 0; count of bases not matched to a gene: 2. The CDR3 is CASSQWTGSTDTQYF. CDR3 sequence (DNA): TGTGCCAGCAGCCAGTGGACAGGGAGCACAGATACGCAGTATTTT.

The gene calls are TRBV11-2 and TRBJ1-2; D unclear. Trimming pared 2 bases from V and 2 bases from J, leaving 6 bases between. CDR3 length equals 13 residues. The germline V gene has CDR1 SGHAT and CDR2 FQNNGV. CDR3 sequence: CASSLQQNYGYTF. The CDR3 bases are TGTGCCAGCAGCTTACAACAGAACTATGGCTACACCTTC.

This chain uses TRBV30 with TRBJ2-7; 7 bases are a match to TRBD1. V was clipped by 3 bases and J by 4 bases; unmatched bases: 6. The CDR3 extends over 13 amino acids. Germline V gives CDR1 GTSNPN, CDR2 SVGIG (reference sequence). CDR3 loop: CAWRMTGSYEQYF. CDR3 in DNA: TGTGCCTGGAGAATGACAGGGTCTTACGAGCAGTACTTC.

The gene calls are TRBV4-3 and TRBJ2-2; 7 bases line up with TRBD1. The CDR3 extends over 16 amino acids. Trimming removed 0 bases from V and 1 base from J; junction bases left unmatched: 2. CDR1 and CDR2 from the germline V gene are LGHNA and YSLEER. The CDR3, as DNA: TGCGCCAGCAGCCAAGACGGGACAGAGAACACCGGGGAGCTGTTTTTT. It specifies CASSQDGTENTGELFF.

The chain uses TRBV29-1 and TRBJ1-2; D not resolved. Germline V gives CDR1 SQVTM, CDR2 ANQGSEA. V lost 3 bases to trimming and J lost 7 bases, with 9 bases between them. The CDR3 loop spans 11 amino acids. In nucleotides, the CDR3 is TGCAGCGTTGATCCGGGTCGTGGCTACACCTTC. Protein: CSVDPGRGYTF.

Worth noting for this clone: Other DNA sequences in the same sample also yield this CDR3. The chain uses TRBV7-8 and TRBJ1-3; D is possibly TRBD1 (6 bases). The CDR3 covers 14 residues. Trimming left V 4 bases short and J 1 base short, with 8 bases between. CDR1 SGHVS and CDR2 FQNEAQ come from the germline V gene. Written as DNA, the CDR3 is TGTGCCAGCAGCTCCAGGGGTTCTGGAAACACCATATATTTT. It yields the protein CASSSRGSGNTIYF.

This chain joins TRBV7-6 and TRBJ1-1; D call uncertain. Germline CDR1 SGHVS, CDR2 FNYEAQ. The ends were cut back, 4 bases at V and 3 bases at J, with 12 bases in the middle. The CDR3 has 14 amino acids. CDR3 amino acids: CASSSSLRDTEAFF. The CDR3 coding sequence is TGTGCCAGCAGCTCCTCTCTGAGGGACACTGAAGCTTTCTTT.

The CDR3 loop reads CASSGYGERREKLFF. CDR3 nucleotide sequence: TGTGCCAGCAGCGGTTACGGGGAGAGGAGGGAAAAACTGTTTTTT. This rearrangement joins TRBV7-9 to TRBJ1-4, with D unclear. Germline V CDR1 and CDR2: SEHNR, FQNEAQ (reference sequence). This CDR3 contains 15 residues. The germline V and J ends were trimmed by 5 bases and 8 bases, with 18 bases remaining between them.